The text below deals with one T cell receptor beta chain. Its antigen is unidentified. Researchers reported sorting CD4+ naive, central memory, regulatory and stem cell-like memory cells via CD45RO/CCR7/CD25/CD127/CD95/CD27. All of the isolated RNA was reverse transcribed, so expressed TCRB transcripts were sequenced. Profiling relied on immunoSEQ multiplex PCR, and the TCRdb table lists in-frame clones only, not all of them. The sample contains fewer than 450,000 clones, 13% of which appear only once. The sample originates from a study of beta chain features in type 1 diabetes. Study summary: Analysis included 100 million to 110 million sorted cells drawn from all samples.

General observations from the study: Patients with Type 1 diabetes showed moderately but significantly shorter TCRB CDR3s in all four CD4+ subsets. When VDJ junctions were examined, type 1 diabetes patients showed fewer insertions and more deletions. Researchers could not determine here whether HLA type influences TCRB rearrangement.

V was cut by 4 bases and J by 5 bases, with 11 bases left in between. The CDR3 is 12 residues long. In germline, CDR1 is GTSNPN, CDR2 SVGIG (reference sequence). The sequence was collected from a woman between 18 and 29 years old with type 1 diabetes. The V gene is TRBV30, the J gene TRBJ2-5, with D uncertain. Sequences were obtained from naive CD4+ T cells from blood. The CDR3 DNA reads TGTGCCTGGACTACCTCCTGGGAGACCCAGTACTTC. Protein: CAWTTSWETQYF.